This passage covers 24 T cell receptor beta chains from one sample sequenced in a study of shared clonotypes between healthy human individuals (dated by TCRdb to 2020 to 2022). The receptor library was made with the immunoSEQ multiplex PCR assay. The source is immuneACCESS, and TCRdb retained only in-frame sequences with V and J called. Part of the clones is not carried over; for the studies checked, unresolved V genes explain less than half of this, and the remainder is unexplained. The sample profile shows 2 million to 3 million clones; 80% to 95% of them were found once. The top ten constitute about 0.34% of the sample. Sequenced material: naive CD4+ T cells from PBMCs. The cell subset or site label of this sample denotes: CD45RA+ positively selected. Receptors originate from a man younger than 30 in good health. Some clones in this sample may be carry-over from other donors' samples.

This clone was recorded only once. The V gene is TRBV15, the J gene TRBJ2-1, with 7 bases that match TRBD2. V shed 5 bases and J 10 bases; nucleotides not matched to a gene: 8. CDR1 and CDR2 from the germline V gene are LNHNV and YYDKDF (reference sequence). CDR3 length: 13 residues. CDR3 protein: CATSRPVGGEQFF. Written as DNA, the CDR3 is TGTGCCACCAGCCGACCCGTGGGGGGGGAGCAGTTCTTC.

The chain has TRBV2 and TRBJ2-1, with 11 bases aligning to TRBD2. The CDR3 sequence is 12 residues long. The V and J ends lost 4 bases and 12 bases, in that order; junction bases with no gene match: 2. The germline V gene has CDR1 SNHLY and CDR2 FYNNEI. CDR3 loop: CASSGLAGRQFF. The CDR3 DNA is TGTGCCAGCAGTGGACTAGCGGGAAGGCAGTTCTTC.

The chain carries TRBV5-1 and TRBJ1-4; D is perhaps TRBD1 (6 bases). V was shortened by 5 bases and J by 7 bases, with 15 bases between the two germline ends. The CDR3 has 14 amino acids. Germline-derived CDR1 and CDR2 are SGHRS and YFSETQ. The CDR3 protein is CASSRGGIGEKLFF. In DNA, the CDR3 is TGCGCCAGCAGTCGAGGGGGAATAGGTGAAAAACTGTTTTTT.

This chain links TRBV7-9 with TRBJ1-3; D not certain. CDR1 and CDR2 (germline): SEHNR, FQNEAQ (reference sequence). The CDR3 has 14 amino acids. V shed 3 bases and J shed 1 base, with 7 bases lying between them. The chain's CDR3 is CASSFLTSGNTIYF. DNA of the CDR3: TGTGCCAGCAGCTTTCTAACGTCTGGAAACACCATATATTTT. Full variable domain (remainder filled in from reference TRBV7-9 and TRBJ1-3): DTGVSQNPRHKITKRGQNVTFRCDPISEHNRLYWYRQTLGQGPEFLTYFQNEAQLEKSRLLSDRFSAERPKGSFSTLEIQRTEQGDSAMYLCASSFLTSGNTIYFGEGSWLTVV.

This rearrangement joins TRBV9 to TRBJ2-7, with D possibly called TRBD1 or TRBD2 (5 bases each). This CDR3 comprises 14 residues. Germline values: CDR1 SGDLS, CDR2 YYNGEE. The V end lost 2 bases, the J end lost 0 bases, and 9 bases lay between the germline ends. The CDR3 nucleotides read TGTGCCAGCAGCGTCCGGGACCTCTCCTACGAGCAGTACTTC. Translating it yields CASSVRDLSYEQYF.

The V gene is TRBV5-1, the J gene TRBJ2-2; D is perhaps TRBD1 (5 bases). CDR1 SGHRS and CDR2 YFSETQ come from the germline V gene. V was cut by 4 bases and J by 6 bases, with 16 bases left in between. This CDR3 spans 15 amino acids. CDR3 bases: TGCGCCAGCAGCGTAACAGCAGGGAATGCCGGGGAGCTGTTTTTT. Translating it yields CASSVTAGNAGELFF.

V and J are TRBV11-2 and TRBJ1-1; D gene unclear. The CDR3 length is 13 residues. V shed 5 bases and J shed 8 bases, with 15 bases lying between them. Germline CDR1 and CDR2: SGHAT and FQNNGV. CDR3 bases: TGTGCCAGCAGCCTGACCTTAGATGGGGAAGCTTTCTTT. This translates into CASSLTLDGEAFF.

With respect to this clone: The identical CDR3 is also encoded by other nucleotide sequences in the sample. The chain uses TRBV18 and TRBJ2-2; 8 nucleotides agree with TRBD1. The germline gives CDR1 KGHSH, CDR2 LQKENI. The CDR3 has 15 amino acids. The V gene end was trimmed by 3 bases and the J gene end by 5 bases; junction bases not matched to a gene: 5. Here the CDR3 reads CASSPGTGGTGELFF. In DNA, the CDR3 is TGTGCCAGCTCACCCGGGACAGGTGGGACCGGGGAGCTGTTTTTT.

V is TRBV25-1 and J is TRBJ2-7, with a tentative D call TRBD2 (5 bases). This CDR3 is 15 amino acids long. Germline lookup yields CDR1 MGHDK and CDR2 SYGVNS. Trimming took 6 bases from V and 6 from J, leaving 21 bases between them. CDR3 sequence: CASSSPGWQFGEQYF. CDR3 bases: TGTGCCAGCAGCTCCCCGGGGTGGCAGTTTGGCGAGCAGTACTTC.

This chain uses TRBV28 with TRBJ2-1; D remains unclear. This CDR3 has 15 amino acids. The V end lost 3 bases, the J end lost 8 bases, and 17 bases lay between the germline ends. The germline V gene encodes CDR1 MDHEN and CDR2 SYDVKM. The CDR3 reads CASSFLGPWVDEQFF. The CDR3, as DNA: TGTGCCAGCAGTTTTCTGGGTCCCTGGGTTGATGAGCAGTTCTTC.

This chain uses TRBV18 with TRBJ2-5; D is uncertain. CDR1 and CDR2 (germline): KGHSH, LQKENI. CDR3 length equals 15 residues. Trimming cost V 2 bases and J 5 bases, with 15 bases left between them. CDR3 sequence: CASSPALGIGETQYF. The CDR3 coding sequence is TGTGCCAGCTCACCAGCCTTAGGAATTGGGGAGACCCAGTACTTC.

The chain uses TRBV19 and TRBJ2-1, with D hard to call. The CDR3 contains 15 residues. Trimming removed 3 bases from V and 2 bases from J, with 11 bases in between. Germline V gene data show CDR1 as LNHDA and CDR2 as SQIVND (reference sequence). The chain's CDR3 is CASSIAPPPYNEQFF. In DNA form, the CDR3 reads TGTGCCAGTAGTATTGCTCCGCCCCCCTACAATGAGCAGTTCTTC.

The chain links TRBV6-5 to TRBJ1-2; D remains unclear. Deletions cut 8 bases from V and 2 bases from J, with 15 bases between. The CDR3 loop spans 14 amino acids. Germline V gene data show CDR1 as MNHEY and CDR2 as SVGAGI. The CDR3 is CASLRETKNYGYTF. The CDR3 nucleotides read TGTGCCAGCTTACGGGAAACTAAGAACTATGGCTACACCTTC.

This chain links TRBV5-1 with TRBJ2-5; D is perhaps TRBD1 or TRBD2 (6 bases each). V was shortened by 4 bases and J by 1 base, with 14 bases between the two germline ends. The CDR3 is 15 amino acids. Germline V gives CDR1 SGHRS, CDR2 YFSETQ. This CDR3 is CASSRTRDTQETQYF. The DNA for the CDR3 is TGCGCCAGCAGCCGGACGCGGGACACCCAAGAGACCCAGTACTTC.

This clone was counted only a few times. A read error may be the cause here, since a much bigger clone is one base away. The same CDR3 is also encoded by other DNA sequences in this sample. V and J are TRBV7-9 and TRBJ1-1; D gene uncertain. Trimming stripped 1 base from V and 2 bases from J, with 5 bases between. This CDR3 has 13 amino acids. Germline CDR1 is SEHNR and CDR2 is FQNEAQ (reference sequence). The CDR3 DNA is TGTGCCAGCAGCTTAGACAGAAACACTGAAGCTTTCTTT. This codes for CASSLDRNTEAFF.

The chain is built from TRBV11-1 and TRBJ1-4; 8 nucleotides align to TRBD1. The CDR3 has 15 amino acids. The V and J ends lost 5 bases and 8 bases, in that order; junction bases with no gene match: 10. Germline V lookup: CDR1 SGHAT, CDR2 FQDESV (reference sequence). CDR3 amino acids: CASSRDRGQAEKLFF. The DNA of the CDR3 is TGTGCCAGCAGCCGCGACAGGGGCCAGGCGGAAAAACTGTTTTTT.

This sequence joins TRBV11-1 and TRBJ2-7; the match to TRBD1 covers 10 bases. This CDR3 spans 16 amino acids. The trim removed 0 bases at V and 6 bases at J, leaving 8 bases unmatched. Germline V CDR1 and CDR2: SGHAT, FQDESV (reference sequence). The CDR3 loop is CASSLAPGQGRGEQYF. CDR3 nucleotides: TGTGCCAGCAGCTTAGCCCCGGGACAGGGGAGAGGCGAGCAGTACTTC.

The CDR3 sequence is CASSPRGSGSGNEQFF. The CDR3 nucleotides are TGTGCCAGCAGCCCTCGCGGTAGCGGGAGTGGCAATGAGCAGTTCTTC. V usage is TRBV7-2 and J usage is TRBJ2-1; TRBD2 agrees at 9 bases. This CDR3 is 16 amino acids long. Germline CDR1 reads SGHTA; CDR2 reads FQGNSA. Germline trimming cut 5 bases from V and 6 bases from J; bases unmatched to any gene: 11.

This sequence joins TRBV5-1 and TRBJ1-5, with D possibly matching TRBD1 (6 bases). The CDR3 is made up of 17 amino acids. Germline CDR1 is SGHRS and CDR2 is YFSETQ. The germline V and J ends were trimmed by 2 bases and 0 bases, with 15 bases remaining between them. CDR3 protein: CASSLSGGLDSNQPQHF. CDR3 bases: TGCGCCAGCAGCTTATCCGGGGGGCTGGATAGCAATCAGCCCCAGCATTTT.

The chain couples TRBV6-6 to TRBJ1-2; TRBD1 aligns across 8 bases. The CDR3 covers 14 residues. Germline trimming cut 4 bases from V and 8 bases from J; bases unmatched to any gene: 9. CDR1 MNHNY and CDR2 SVGAGI come from the germline V gene (reference sequence). The DNA of the CDR3 is TGTGCCAGCAGTTCCTCGGACAGGGCTGGGGGCTACACCTTC. It encodes CASSSSDRAGGYTF.

This clone has only one observation. This CDR3 is also generated by other DNA sequences in the sample. The rearrangement joins TRBV28 to TRBJ2-1, with 8 bases identical to TRBD2. J was trimmed by 1 base and V by 4 bases; bases with no gene match: 6. Germline assignment: CDR1 MDHEN and CDR2 SYDVKM. This CDR3 has 16 residues. CDR3 DNA sequence: TGTGCCAGCAGTTCCGGACTAGCAGGATCCTACAATGAGCAGTTCTTC. Its protein product is CASSSGLAGSYNEQFF. The full variable domain, completed using reference TRBV28 and TRBJ2-1, is DVKVTQSSRYLVKRTGEKVFLECVQDMDHENMFWYRQDPGLGLRLIYFSYDVKMKEKGDIPEGYSVSREKKERFSLILESASTNQTSMYLCASSSGLAGSYNEQFFGPGTRLTVL.

V and J are TRBV28 and TRBJ2-3; tentative D call: TRBD1 (6 bases). The CDR3 contains 12 residues. Germline V gene sequence: CDR1 MDHEN, CDR2 SYDVKM. V was trimmed by 6 bases and J by 6 bases, leaving 10 bases between them. The CDR3 nucleotides read TGTGCCAGCAGAACAGGGTACGATACGCAGTATTTT. Translation: CASRTGYDTQYF.

V gene TRBV28 combines with J gene TRBJ1-4; D ambiguous. Germline V gives CDR1 MDHEN, CDR2 SYDVKM. This CDR3 has 15 amino acids. The V end lost 4 bases, the J end lost 2 bases, and 11 bases lay between the germline ends. The CDR3 is CASSSPLVTNEKLFF. The CDR3 coding sequence is TGTGCCAGCAGTTCCCCCCTAGTCACTAATGAAAAACTGTTTTTT.

The V call is TRBV29-1, the J call TRBJ2-3; TRBD2 might be the D (6 bases). Deletions cut 6 bases from V and 4 bases from J, with 17 bases between. The CDR3 loop spans 14 amino acids. CDR1 is SQVTM, CDR2 ANQGSEA, per germline. CDR3 nucleotides: TGCAGCGTCGGAGGACTACTGGGACCAGATACGCAGTATTTT. It translates to CSVGGLLGPDTQYF.